Shown below are 22 T cell receptor beta chains from a single sample sequenced in a study of early T cells in non-severe SARS-CoV-2 infection. TCRdb recomputed calls from the 5' RACE reads with MiXCR, one row per CDR3 protein. The sample shows about 90,000 distinct CDR3 sequences, approximately 12% of them seen only once. Material: whole blood, obtained at baseline. The receptors were gathered from an adult who was a healthcare worker with PCR-confirmed SARS-CoV-2 infection or an uninfected control (not recorded which).

This clonotype has more than one count but fewer than ten. The chain combines TRBV7-9 with TRBJ2-3; 8 positions agree with TRBD2. This CDR3 has 16 residues. CDR1 SEHNR and CDR2 FQNEAQ come from the germline V gene (reference sequence). The V gene end was trimmed by 0 bases and the J gene end by 2 bases; junction bases not matched to a gene: 4. CDR3 in DNA: TGTGCCAGCAGCTTAGCACTAGCGGAGGACACAGATACGCAGTATTTT. It translates to CASSLALAEDTDTQYF.

In this sample, this clonotype turned up many times. This chain uses TRBV12-3 or TRBV12-4 with TRBJ1-3; D is uncertain. V was trimmed by 8 bases and J by 4 bases, leaving 9 bases between them. The CDR3 spans 12 residues. Here the CDR3 reads CASGAFGNTIYF. The CDR3 DNA reads as TGTGCCAGCGGAGCGTTCGGAAACACCATATATTTT.

The gene calls are TRBV29-1 and TRBJ2-3, with D uncertain. Germline lookup yields CDR1 SQVTM and CDR2 ANQGSEA. The CDR3 totals 11 residues. The CDR3, as DNA: TGCAGTTCGGACAGCACAGATACGCAGTATTTT. Translated: CSSDSTDTQYF.

The chain joins TRBV20-1 to TRBJ2-7; 11 nucleotides agree with TRBD2. The CDR3 extends over 13 amino acids. CDR1 DFQATT and CDR2 SNEGSKA come from the germline V gene (reference sequence). J was trimmed by 4 bases and V by 6 bases; bases with no gene match: 5. In DNA form, the CDR3 reads TGCAGTGCACAGACTAGCGGGGATTACGAGCAGTACTTC. The encoded protein is CSAQTSGDYEQYF.

This clonotype was seen many times. The V gene is TRBV24-1, the J gene TRBJ2-5; the match to TRBD1 covers 7 bases. CDR1 is KGHDR and CDR2 is SFDVKD in the germline V gene. With V trimmed by 1 base and J by 0 bases, 4 bases remained unmatched. This CDR3 spans 16 amino acids. CDR3 DNA sequence: TGTGCCACCAGTGATTTTCCGGGACAGCACCAAGAGACCCAGTACTTC. It encodes CATSDFPGQHQETQYF.

Details on this clonotype: The missing conserved phenylalanine or tryptophan at the end of this CDR3 makes a read error likely. The J gene is TRBJ2-7, the V gene TRBV11-2; 8 nucleotides agree with TRBD1. CDR1 is SGHAT and CDR2 is FQNNGV in the germline V gene. The CDR3 length is 15 residues. Trimming cost V 3 bases and J 6 bases; bases outside gene matches: 10. The CDR3 coding sequence is TGTGCCAGCAGCTTCGGGGTGACAGGGGCGGGCGAGCAGTACATC. Translation: CASSFGVTGAGEQYI.

The genes are TRBV6-6 and TRBJ1-5; D remains ambiguous. CDR1 and CDR2 (germline): MNHNY, SVGAGI (reference sequence). CDR3 length: 17 residues. Trimming left V 0 bases short and J 0 bases short, with 12 bases between. CDR3 protein: CASSYSWRGNSNQPQHF. DNA for the CDR3: TGTGCCAGCAGTTACTCGTGGAGAGGGAATAGCAATCAGCCCCAGCATTTT.

This clonotype has only a few counts. The J gene is TRBJ1-2, the V gene TRBV20-1; the match to TRBD1 covers 7 bases. There are 12 residues in the CDR3. The V segment lost 5 bases and the J segment 8 bases; nucleotides outside the gene matches: 8. Germline V gene lookup returns CDR1 DFQATT and CDR2 SNEGSKA (reference sequence). The CDR3 is CSAGFSGQGYTF. The CDR3 DNA is TGCAGTGCTGGATTCTCGGGACAGGGCTACACCTTC.

The chain is built from TRBV11-2 and TRBJ2-5; D gene ambiguous. V was shortened by 0 bases and J by 2 bases, with 16 bases between the two germline ends. The germline V gene has CDR1 SGHAT and CDR2 FQNNGV. This CDR3 region has 17 residues. CDR3 bases: TGTGCCAGCAGCTTAGATCGAGAGATTCTGGGGCAAGAGACCCAGTACTTC. Amino acid sequence: CASSLDREILGQETQYF.

This clonotype was observed a few times. This sequence joins TRBV20-1 and TRBJ2-7; D is uncertain. The CDR3 is 13 amino acids. Germline CDR1 and CDR2: DFQATT and SNEGSKA (reference sequence). Deletions cut 3 bases from V and 0 bases from J, with 9 bases between. In DNA, the CDR3 is TGCAGTGCTAGTTTTTCTTTCTCCTACGAGCAGTACTTC. It yields the protein CSASFSFSYEQYF.

In its sample, this clonotype was seen many times. The rearrangement joins TRBV7-8 to TRBJ2-3; D perhaps matches TRBD2 (5 bases). Looked up from germline, CDR1 is SGHVS and CDR2 is FQNEAQ. The CDR3 is 17 residues long. V lost 2 bases and J 0 bases, leaving 15 bases between the germline ends. The CDR3 DNA sequence: TGTGCCAGCAGCTTAAATGCACAGTGGACTAGCACAGATACGCAGTATTTT. This encodes CASSLNAQWTSTDTQYF. Full variable domain (outside the CDR3, taken from reference TRBV7-8 and TRBJ2-3): GAGVSQSPRYKVAKRGQDVALRCDPISGHVSLFWYQQALGQGPEFLTYFQNEAQLDKSGLPSDRFFAERPEGSVSTLKIQRTQQEDSAVYLCASSLNAQWTSTDTQYFGPGTRLTVL.

This clonotype was recorded a few times. This clone may be a read error of a much larger clone one base away. V is TRBV20-1 and J is TRBJ2-7; 9 positions match TRBD2. Germline V gene sequence: CDR1 DFQATT, CDR2 SNEGSKA (reference sequence). The CDR3 extends over 15 amino acids. CDR3 loop: CCAKIRASGEDEQYF. CDR3 nucleotide sequence: TGCTGTGCTAAGATAAGGGCTAGCGGGGAAGACGAGCAGTACTTC.

This clonotype has a count of ten or more. This sequence joins TRBV19 and TRBJ1-5; a possible D gene is TRBD1 (5 bases). Trimming took 4 bases from V and 2 from J, leaving 15 bases between them. Germline loops: CDR1 LNHDA, CDR2 SQIVND (reference sequence). The CDR3 length is 16 residues. CDR3 sequence (DNA): TGTGCCAGTAGTACCCACCAGGGAGGGGGCAATCAGCCCCAGCATTTT. This sequence encodes CASSTHQGGGNQPQHF.

There are many counts of this clonotype. This sequence joins TRBV30 and TRBJ1-4; 7 nucleotides match TRBD1. CDR3 length: 16 residues. Unmatched junction bases numbered 14, after V lost 0 bases and J lost 10 bases. The germline V gene has CDR1 GTSNPN and CDR2 SVGIG (reference sequence). CDR3 amino acids: CAWSVFGDRVVGKLFF. The CDR3 coding sequence is TGTGCCTGGAGTGTATTCGGCGACAGGGTGGTCGGAAAACTGTTTTTT.

This clonotype was recorded a few times. The J gene is TRBJ2-3, the V gene TRBV7-2, with 12 bases aligning to TRBD1. V dropped 1 base and J dropped 4; count of bases not matched to a gene: 6. The CDR3 sequence is 17 residues long. Germline V gives CDR1 SGHTA, CDR2 FQGNSA. CDR3 sequence: CASSLGGDRGLPDTQYF. The CDR3, as DNA: TGTGCCAGCAGCTTAGGAGGGGACAGGGGGCTTCCAGATACGCAGTATTTT. The whole variable domain, remainder taken from reference TRBV7-2 and TRBJ2-3, is GAGVSQSPSNKVTEKGKDVELRCDPISGHTALYWYRQSLGQGLEFLIYFQGNSAPDKSGLPSDRFSAERTGGSVSTLTIQRTQQEDSAVYLCASSLGGDRGLPDTQYFGPGTRLTVL.

This clonotype was observed a few times. The chain couples TRBV3-1 to TRBJ1-1, with 9 bases matching TRBD1. Looked up from germline, CDR1 is LGHDT and CDR2 is YNNKEL (reference sequence). CDR3 length equals 15 residues. After removal of 1 base from V and 1 base from J, the junction contained 1 base not matched to a gene. For the CDR3, the DNA is TGTGCCAGCAGCCAAGCGGGACAGGGGAACACTGAAGCTTTCTTT. Translated: CASSQAGQGNTEAFF. Using reference TRBV3-1 and TRBJ1-1 for the parts outside the CDR3, the full variable domain is DTAVSQTPKYLVTQMGNDKSIKCEQNLGHDTMYWYKQDSKKFLKIMFSYNNKELIINETVPNRFSPKSPDKAHLNLHINSLELGDSAVYFCASSQAGQGNTEAFFGQGTRLTVV.

This sequence joins TRBV7-8 and TRBJ1-3, with D maybe TRBD1 (5 bases). Germline V gives CDR1 SGHVS, CDR2 FQNEAQ. This CDR3 is built from 15 residues. V lost 1 base and J 0 bases, leaving 7 bases between the germline ends. In DNA form, the CDR3 reads TGTGCCAGCAGCTTAGGAGGGACCTCTGGAAACACCATATATTTT. Translation: CASSLGGTSGNTIYF.

This clonotype was seen a handful of times. The V and J genes are TRBV12-3 or TRBV12-4 and TRBJ2-2; the D gene is possibly TRBD1 (8 bases). V was cut by 4 bases and J by 2 bases, with 23 bases left in between. This CDR3 is 19 amino acids long. CDR3 nucleotides: TGTGCCAGCAGTTCCCCCGGACAGGGAGGGACTCGTAACACCGGGGAGCTGTTTTTT. Translation: CASSSPGQGGTRNTGELFF.

In this sample, this clonotype turned up many times. The chain employs TRBV14 and TRBJ1-2; TRBD1 matches at 8 bases. J was trimmed by 4 bases and V by 1 base; bases with no gene match: 8. This CDR3 comprises 16 residues. Germline CDR1 reads SGHDN; CDR2 reads FVKESK. The CDR3 protein is CASSQGGAGGFYGYTF. CDR3 nucleotides: TGTGCCAGCAGCCAAGGCGGGGCAGGGGGCTTCTATGGCTACACCTTC.

Only a few counts were recorded for this clonotype. The V call is TRBV18, the J call TRBJ2-7; 7 bases align to TRBD1. The CDR3 extends over 15 amino acids. The V gene's germline CDR1 is KGHSH and CDR2 LQKENI. The trim removed 6 bases at V and 5 bases at J, leaving 13 bases unmatched. The CDR3 reads CASSALGTGANEQYF. CDR3 bases: TGTGCCAGCTCCGCTCTCGGCACAGGGGCCAACGAGCAGTACTTC.

This clonotype occurred a few times. This chain joins TRBV6-5 and TRBJ2-5, with 7 nucleotides matching TRBD1. This CDR3 has 17 amino acids. After removal of 4 bases from V and 2 bases from J, the junction contained 13 bases not matched to a gene. From germline, CDR1 is MNHEY and CDR2 SVGAGI. The CDR3 DNA follows: TGTGCCAGCAGTTCCCGGACAGGAAGGATTTTTCAAGAGACCCAGTACTTC. Translated: CASSSRTGRIFQETQYF.

In this sample, this clonotype turned up a few times. The rearrangement links TRBV7-8 to TRBJ2-3, with 12 positions matching TRBD2. The ends lost 1 base at V and 4 bases at J; junction bases unmatched: 6. Germline-derived CDR1 and CDR2 are SGHVS and FQNEAQ. The CDR3 totals 17 residues. This CDR3 is CASSLVSSGRGADTQYF. The CDR3 nucleotides read TGTGCCAGCAGCTTAGTTTCTAGCGGGAGGGGGGCAGATACGCAGTATTTT.